The 17 T cell receptor beta chains presented below share a single source sample, sequenced in a study of a mutant IDH1 vaccine in newly diagnosed glioma. Which antigens these TCRs recognize remains unknown. Produced via immunoSEQ multiplex PCR; TCRdb's table is partial and in-frame only. The table shows tens of thousands of clones, with 83% occurring only once. The time point was: week 47, end of study. Topical imiquimod accompanied each vaccine dose, which consisted of 300 ug of mutant IDH1 20-mer peptide. This specimen consisted of PBMCs, obtained from a glioma patient whose treatment included an IDH1 peptide vaccine. The origin of the receptors is a man aged 25-45 years with glioma.

The chain employs TRBV5-6 and TRBJ1-3; D remains unclear. The CDR3 runs to 16 residues. Germline V gene sequence: CDR1 SGHDT, CDR2 YYEEEE. The V end was cut by 5 bases, the J end by 0 bases, with 15 bases between. CDR3 bases: TGTGCCAGCAGAAGCTTTGGGGAGGACTCTGGAAACACCATATATTTT. Translated: CASRSFGEDSGNTIYF.

This clone was counted a few times. This rearrangement joins TRBV10-2 to TRBJ1-1; tentative D call: TRBD1 (6 bases). Germline-derived CDR1 and CDR2 are WSHSY and SAAADI. Trimming left V 4 bases short and J 3 bases short, with 15 bases between. The CDR3 consists of 15 residues. The CDR3 reads CASSAIRAGDTEAFF. The DNA for the CDR3 is TGCGCCAGCAGTGCTATCCGGGCAGGGGACACTGAAGCTTTCTTT.

J is TRBJ2-5 and V is TRBV18; unclear D gene. The V and J ends lost 4 bases and 0 bases respectively, with 12 bases between them. The V gene's germline CDR1 is KGHSH and CDR2 LQKENI. This CDR3 contains 15 residues. The CDR3 nucleotides are TGTGCCAGCTCACAAAGACGACTGTACCAAGAGACCCAGTACTTC. Its protein is CASSQRRLYQETQYF.

The V call is TRBV10-1, the J call TRBJ2-7; D call uncertain. The germline CDR1 and CDR2 sequences are WNHNN and SYGVQD (reference sequence). V was clipped by 3 bases and J by 3 bases, with 12 bases between them. This CDR3 is 14 amino acids long. The CDR3 reads CASSEERVFYEQYF. In nucleotides, the CDR3 is TGCGCCAGCAGTGAAGAACGAGTTTTCTACGAGCAGTACTTC.

The chain combines TRBV28 with TRBJ2-7, with a weak D call TRBD2 (6 bases). The CDR3 has 14 amino acids. Per germline, CDR1 MDHEN and CDR2 SYDVKM. Trimming removed 2 bases at V and 6 bases at J, with 14 bases between. This CDR3 reads CASSLSPTRGEQYF. The CDR3, as DNA: TGTGCCAGCAGTTTAAGCCCGACTAGAGGCGAGCAGTACTTC.

V usage is TRBV7-2 and J usage is TRBJ1-2, with D possibly being TRBD1 (5 bases). Trimming removed 3 bases from V and 4 bases from J, with 9 bases in between. Germline CDR1 and CDR2: SGHTA and FQGNSA. The CDR3 covers 13 residues. The CDR3 sequence is CASSFGQGYGYTF. DNA for the CDR3: TGTGCCAGCAGCTTCGGGCAGGGCTATGGCTACACCTTC. Variable domain in full (rest from reference TRBV7-2 and TRBJ1-2): GAGVSQSPSNKVTEKGKDVELRCDPISGHTALYWYRQSLGQGLEFLIYFQGNSAPDKSGLPSDRFSAERTGGSVSTLTIQRTQQEDSAVYLCASSFGQGYGYTFGSGTRLTVV.

The chain combines TRBV5-1 with TRBJ2-7, with TRBD1 matching over 7 bases. With V trimmed by 0 bases and J by 3 bases, 6 bases remained unmatched. This CDR3 has 15 amino acids. CDR1 is SGHRS and CDR2 is YFSETQ in the germline V gene. CDR3 region: CASSLEGGVIYEQYF. The CDR3 coding sequence is TGCGCCAGCAGCTTGGAAGGGGGCGTTATCTACGAGCAGTACTTC.

The CDR3 is CASSSGGWVEKLFF. CDR3 DNA sequence: TGTGCCAGCAGCTCCGGAGGTTGGGTTGAAAAACTGTTTTTT. The chain combines TRBV7-6 with TRBJ1-4; D gene uncertain. The CDR3 is 14 amino acids. The V end lost 4 bases, the J end lost 7 bases, and 13 bases lay between the germline ends. Per the germline V gene, CDR1 is SGHVS and CDR2 is FNYEAQ.

The chain uses TRBV4-1 and TRBJ2-1; tentative D call: TRBD1 (6 bases). The germline V gene has CDR1 MGHRA and CDR2 YSYEKL. With 2 bases removed from V and 9 bases from J, the gap between germline ends came to 17 bases. The CDR3 has 15 residues. The CDR3 region is CASSQSVQGLSEQFF. The CDR3 bases are TGCGCCAGCAGCCAATCCGTCCAGGGGCTCTCTGAGCAGTTCTTC.

This clone was picked up a small number of times. The V call is TRBV13, the J call TRBJ1-5, with D uncertain. CDR3 length equals 14 residues. Germline V lookup: CDR1 PRHDT, CDR2 FYEKMQ (reference sequence). Trimming cost V 0 bases and J 1 base, with 4 bases left between them. The CDR3 reads CASSLGQSNQPQHF. CDR3 sequence (DNA): TGTGCCAGCAGCTTAGGTCAGAGCAATCAGCCCCAGCATTTT.

This chain connects TRBV6-1 to TRBJ1-5; perhaps TRBD1 as D (5 bases). V lost 8 bases, J lost 2 bases, and 13 bases lay in between. Germline V gene lookup returns CDR1 MNHNS and CDR2 SASEGT. This CDR3 has 14 amino acids. The CDR3 bases are TGTGCCAGCTACTTTTCGGGGGGCAATCAGCCCCAGCATTTT. This sequence encodes CASYFSGGNQPQHF.

DNA of the CDR3: TGCGCCAGCAGCCCGCTGTCGTCCCGACATCTAAATGGACAGCCCCAGCATTTT. It codes for CASSPLSSRHLNGQPQHF. The chain is built from TRBV4-1 and TRBJ1-5; D is unresolved. CDR3 length equals 18 residues. Germline V gene data show CDR1 as MGHRA and CDR2 as YSYEKL. Trimming left V 4 bases short and J 7 bases short, with 26 bases between.

This chain joins TRBV15 and TRBJ1-5; possible D gene TRBD1, 6 bases. V was shortened by 1 base and J by 2 bases, with 15 bases between the two germline ends. The CDR3 sequence is 17 residues long. The germline V gene has CDR1 LNHNV and CDR2 YYDKDF (reference sequence). CDR3 nucleotide sequence: TGTGCCACCAGCAGAGCCTACAGGGAAATAGGCAATCAGCCCCAGCATTTT. As protein: CATSRAYREIGNQPQHF.

The V and J genes are TRBV5-1 and TRBJ1-1; the D gene is possibly TRBD1 (5 bases). With 4 bases removed from V and 0 bases from J, the gap between germline ends came to 19 bases. There are 17 residues in the CDR3. Looked up from germline, CDR1 is SGHRS and CDR2 is YFSETQ. The CDR3 region is CASSKGREPSLNTEAFF. As DNA, the CDR3 is TGCGCCAGCAGCAAGGGACGGGAGCCCAGTTTGAACACTGAAGCTTTCTTT.

V usage is TRBV7-9 and J usage is TRBJ1-6; TRBD1 matches 10 bases. Germline-derived CDR1 and CDR2 are SEHNR and FQNEAQ (reference sequence). Trimming cost V 4 bases and J 9 bases; bases outside gene matches: 3. There are 14 residues in the CDR3. CDR3 nucleotide sequence: TGTGCCAGCAGCTACCGGGACAGGGGTTCACCCCTCCACTTT. This codes for CASSYRDRGSPLHF.

This chain uses TRBV7-8 with TRBJ1-4; tentative D call: TRBD1 (5 bases). In germline, CDR1 is SGHVS, CDR2 FQNEAQ. The CDR3 sequence is 14 residues long. Trimming cost V 6 bases and J 1 base, with 9 bases left between them. The DNA for the CDR3 is TGTGCCAGCAGGCGGGACCGAACTAATGAAAAACTGTTTTTT. Its protein product is CASRRDRTNEKLFF.

The V gene is TRBV6-6, the J gene TRBJ2-5; D is ambiguous. CDR1 is MNHNY, CDR2 SVGAGI, per germline (reference sequence). The V end was cut by 0 bases, the J end by 4 bases, with 3 bases between. CDR3 length: 12 residues. The CDR3 loop reads CASSYSGETQYF. In DNA, the CDR3 is TGTGCCAGCAGTTACTCAGGAGAGACCCAGTACTTC.